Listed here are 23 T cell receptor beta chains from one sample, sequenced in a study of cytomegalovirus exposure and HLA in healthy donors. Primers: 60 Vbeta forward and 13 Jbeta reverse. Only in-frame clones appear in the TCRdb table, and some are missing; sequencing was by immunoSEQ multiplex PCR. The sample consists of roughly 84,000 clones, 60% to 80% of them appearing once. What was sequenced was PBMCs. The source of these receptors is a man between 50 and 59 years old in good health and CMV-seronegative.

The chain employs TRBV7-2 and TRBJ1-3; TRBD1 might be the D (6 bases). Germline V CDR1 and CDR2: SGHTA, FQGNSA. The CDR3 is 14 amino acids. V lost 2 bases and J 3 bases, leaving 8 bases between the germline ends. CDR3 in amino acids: CASSLNRDGNTIYF. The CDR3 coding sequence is TGTGCCAGCAGCTTAAACAGGGATGGAAACACCATATATTTT.

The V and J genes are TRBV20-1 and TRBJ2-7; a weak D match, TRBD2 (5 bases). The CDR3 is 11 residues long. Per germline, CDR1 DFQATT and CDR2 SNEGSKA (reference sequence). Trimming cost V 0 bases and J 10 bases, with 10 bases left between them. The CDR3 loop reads CSARDGEGQYF. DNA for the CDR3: TGCAGTGCTAGAGATGGAGAGGGACAGTACTTC.

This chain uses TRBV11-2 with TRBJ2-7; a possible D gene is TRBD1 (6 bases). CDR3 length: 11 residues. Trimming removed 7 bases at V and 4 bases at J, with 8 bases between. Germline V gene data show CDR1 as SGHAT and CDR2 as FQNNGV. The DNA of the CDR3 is TGTGCCAGCACTACAGGGTACGAGCAGTACTTC. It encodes CASTTGYEQYF.

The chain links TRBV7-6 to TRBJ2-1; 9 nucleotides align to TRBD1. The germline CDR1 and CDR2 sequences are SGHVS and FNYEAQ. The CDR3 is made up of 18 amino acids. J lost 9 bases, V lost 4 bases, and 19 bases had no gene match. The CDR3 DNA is TGTGCCAGCAGCTCCAAACCTCAACAGGGGGCGCGTAGGGGTGAGCAGTTCTTC. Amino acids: CASSSKPQQGARRGEQFF.

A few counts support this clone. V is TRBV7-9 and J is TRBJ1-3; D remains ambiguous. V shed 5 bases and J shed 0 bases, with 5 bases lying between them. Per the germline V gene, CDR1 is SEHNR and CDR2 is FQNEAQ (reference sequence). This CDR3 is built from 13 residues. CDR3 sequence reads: CASSASSGNTIYF. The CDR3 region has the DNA TGTGCCAGCAGCGCCAGCTCTGGAAACACCATATATTTT. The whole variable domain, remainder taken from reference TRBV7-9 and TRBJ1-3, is DTGVSQNPRHKITKRGQNVTFRCDPISEHNRLYWYRQTLGQGPEFLTYFQNEAQLEKSRLLSDRFSAERPKGSFSTLEIQRTEQGDSAMYLCASSASSGNTIYFGEGSWLTVV.

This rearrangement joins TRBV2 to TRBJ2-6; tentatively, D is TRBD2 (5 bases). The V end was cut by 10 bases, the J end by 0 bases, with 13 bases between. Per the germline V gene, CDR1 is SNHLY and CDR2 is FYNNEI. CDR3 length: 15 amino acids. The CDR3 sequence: CATTPGTSGANVLTF. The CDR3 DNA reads TGTGCCACAACCCCGGGAACCTCTGGGGCCAACGTCCTGACTTTC.

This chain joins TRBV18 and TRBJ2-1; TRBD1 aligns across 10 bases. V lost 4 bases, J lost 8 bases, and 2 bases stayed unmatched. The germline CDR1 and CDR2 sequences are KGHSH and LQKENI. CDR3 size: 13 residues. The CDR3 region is CASSRGTGDEQFF. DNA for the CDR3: TGTGCCAGCTCACGCGGGACAGGGGATGAGCAGTTCTTC. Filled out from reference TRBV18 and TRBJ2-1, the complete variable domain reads NAGVMQNPRHLVRRRGQEARLRCSPMKGHSHVYWYRQLPEEGLKFMVYLQKENIIDESGMPKERFSAEFPKEGPSILRIQQVVRGDSAAYFCASSRGTGDEQFFGPGTRLTVL.

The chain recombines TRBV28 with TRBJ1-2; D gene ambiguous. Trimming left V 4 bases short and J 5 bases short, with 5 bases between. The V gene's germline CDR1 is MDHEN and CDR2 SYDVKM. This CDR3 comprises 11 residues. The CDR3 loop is CASSSGYGYTF. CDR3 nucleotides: TGTGCCAGCAGTTCCGGTTATGGCTACACCTTC.

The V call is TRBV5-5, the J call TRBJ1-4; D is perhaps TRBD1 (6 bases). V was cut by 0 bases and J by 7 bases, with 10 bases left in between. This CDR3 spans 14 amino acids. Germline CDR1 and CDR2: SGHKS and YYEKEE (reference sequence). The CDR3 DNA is TGTGCCAGCAGCTTGGAGGGAGGGGGTGAAAAACTGTTTTTT. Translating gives CASSLEGGGEKLFF.

The CDR3 DNA is TGTGCCAGCAGCTTAGGGGGACAGGCGTATGGCTACACCTTC. The encoded protein is CASSLGGQAYGYTF. The chain couples TRBV7-9 to TRBJ1-2; 8 nucleotides line up with TRBD1. The CDR3 covers 14 residues. V gave up 1 base and J gave up 5 bases; unmatched junction bases: 3. The germline V gene encodes CDR1 SEHNR and CDR2 FQNEAQ (reference sequence). The full variable domain, in which reference TRBV7-9 and TRBJ1-2 provide the parts outside the CDR3, is DTGVSQNPRHKITKRGQNVTFRCDPISEHNRLYWYRQTLGQGPEFLTYFQNEAQLEKSRLLSDRFSAERPKGSFSTLEIQRTEQGDSAMYLCASSLGGQAYGYTFGSGTRLTVV.

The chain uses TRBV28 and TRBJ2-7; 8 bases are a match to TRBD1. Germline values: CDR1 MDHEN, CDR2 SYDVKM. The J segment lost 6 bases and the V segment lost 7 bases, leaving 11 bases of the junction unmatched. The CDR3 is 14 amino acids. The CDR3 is CASTRRTGTGEQYF. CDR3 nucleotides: TGTGCCAGCACTCGCAGGACAGGGACAGGCGAGCAGTACTTC.

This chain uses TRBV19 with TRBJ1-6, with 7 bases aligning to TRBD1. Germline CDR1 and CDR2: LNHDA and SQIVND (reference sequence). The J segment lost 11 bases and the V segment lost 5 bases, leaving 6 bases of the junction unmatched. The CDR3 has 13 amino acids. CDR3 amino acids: CASSPGTEAPLHF. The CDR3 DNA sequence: TGTGCCAGTAGTCCCGGGACAGAAGCACCCCTCCACTTT.

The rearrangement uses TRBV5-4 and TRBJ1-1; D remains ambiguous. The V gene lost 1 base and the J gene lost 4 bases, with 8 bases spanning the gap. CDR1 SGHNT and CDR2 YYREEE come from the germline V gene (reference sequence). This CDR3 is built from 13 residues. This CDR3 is CASSLSRFTEAFF. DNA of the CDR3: TGTGCCAGCAGCTTGAGCCGGTTCACTGAAGCTTTCTTT.

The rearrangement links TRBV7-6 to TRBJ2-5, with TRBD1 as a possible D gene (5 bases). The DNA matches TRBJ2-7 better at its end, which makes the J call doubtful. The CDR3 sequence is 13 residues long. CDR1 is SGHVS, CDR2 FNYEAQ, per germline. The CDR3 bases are TGTGCCAGCAGCTTACAGGGTACCTACGAGCAGTACTTC. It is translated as CASSLQGTYEQYF.

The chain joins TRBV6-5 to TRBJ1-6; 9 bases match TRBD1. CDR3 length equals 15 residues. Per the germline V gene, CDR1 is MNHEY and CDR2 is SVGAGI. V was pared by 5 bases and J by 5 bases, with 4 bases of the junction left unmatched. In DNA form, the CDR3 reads TGTGCCAGCAGTGTCCGGACAGGGGATAATTCACCCCTCCACTTT. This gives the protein CASSVRTGDNSPLHF.

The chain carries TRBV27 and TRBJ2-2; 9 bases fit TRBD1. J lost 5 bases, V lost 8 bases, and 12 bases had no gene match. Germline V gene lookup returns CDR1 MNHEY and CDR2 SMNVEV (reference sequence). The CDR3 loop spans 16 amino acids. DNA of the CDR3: TGTGCCAGCTTTCAGCGAACCGGGACAGGGACCGGGGAGCTGTTTTTT. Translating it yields CASFQRTGTGTGELFF.

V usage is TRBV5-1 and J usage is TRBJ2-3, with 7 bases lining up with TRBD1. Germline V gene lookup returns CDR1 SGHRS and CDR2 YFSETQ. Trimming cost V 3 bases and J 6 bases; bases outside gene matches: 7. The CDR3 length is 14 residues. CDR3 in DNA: TGCGCCAGCAGCTCGCCACAGGGGACGGATACGCAGTATTTT. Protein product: CASSSPQGTDTQYF.

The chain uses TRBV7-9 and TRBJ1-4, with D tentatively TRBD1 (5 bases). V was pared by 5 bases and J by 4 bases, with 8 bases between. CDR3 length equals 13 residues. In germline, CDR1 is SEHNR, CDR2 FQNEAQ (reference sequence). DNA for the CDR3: TGTGCCAGCAGCCCACAGGTTAATGAAAAACTGTTTTTT. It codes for CASSPQVNEKLFF.

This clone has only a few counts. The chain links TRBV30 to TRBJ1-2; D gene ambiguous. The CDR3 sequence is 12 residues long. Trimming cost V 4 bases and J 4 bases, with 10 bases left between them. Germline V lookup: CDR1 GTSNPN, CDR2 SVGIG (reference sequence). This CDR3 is CAWMREGYGYTF. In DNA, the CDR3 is TGTGCCTGGATGAGGGAAGGCTATGGCTACACCTTC.

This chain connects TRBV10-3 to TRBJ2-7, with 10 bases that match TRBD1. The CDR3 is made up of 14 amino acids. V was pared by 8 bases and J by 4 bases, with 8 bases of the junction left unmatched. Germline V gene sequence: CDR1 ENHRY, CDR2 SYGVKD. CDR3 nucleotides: TGTGCCATCGGAGGAGGGACAGGGGTGTACGAGCAGTACTTC. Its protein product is CAIGGGTGVYEQYF.

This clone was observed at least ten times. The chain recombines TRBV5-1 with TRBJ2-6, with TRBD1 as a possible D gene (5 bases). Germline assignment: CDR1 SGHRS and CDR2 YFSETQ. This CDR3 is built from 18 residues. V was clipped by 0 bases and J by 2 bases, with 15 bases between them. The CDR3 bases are TGCGCCAGCAGCTTGGATTCAGGGCTACTTGCTGGGGCCAACGTCCTGACTTTC. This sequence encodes CASSLDSGLLAGANVLTF.

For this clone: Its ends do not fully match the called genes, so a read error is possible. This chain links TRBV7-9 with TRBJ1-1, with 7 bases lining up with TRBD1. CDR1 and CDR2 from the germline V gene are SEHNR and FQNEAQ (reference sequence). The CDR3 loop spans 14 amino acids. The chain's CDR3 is CSSSSPDRDTEAFF. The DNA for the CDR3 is TGTTCCAGCAGCAGTCCCGACAGGGACACTGAAGCTTTCTTT.

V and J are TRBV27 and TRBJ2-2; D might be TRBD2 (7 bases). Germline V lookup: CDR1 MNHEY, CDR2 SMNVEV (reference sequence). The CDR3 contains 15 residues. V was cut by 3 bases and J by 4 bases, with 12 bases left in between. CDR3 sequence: CASSFGGPGTGELFF. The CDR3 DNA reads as TGTGCCAGCAGTTTCGGGGGGCCGGGCACCGGGGAGCTGTTTTTT.